This TCR beta chain was sequenced for a study of T cell responses to AZD1222 COVID-19 vaccine (dated by TCRdb to the early 2020s). Concerning the study at large: TCR sequencing was performed for 230 to 250 trial participants, of whom approximately 200 were given two doses of AZD1222 and some 25 were given two doses of MenACWY control vaccine. Trial participants were enrolled by age into 18-55, 56-69 and 70-plus year subgroups, with roughly 160, 29 and 62 TCR-sequenced participants respectively.

The CDR3 regions of human TCRbeta chains were subjected to immunosequencing. The original methods were these. TCRs in the repertoires were matched against a reference library of SARS-CoV-2-specific TCRs that had been generated with the MIRA antigen-specificity platform. Breadth was defined as the fraction of unique TCRs that were SARS-CoV-2-associated. Depth was defined as the fraction of total T cells that were SARS-CoV-2-associated. Using the MIRA data, each spike-specific TCR was mapped to the spike region that the TCR reacts to and placed in a CD4 or CD8 class. Log10-transformed breadth and depth values were compared by one-way ANOVA with Sidak's multiple comparisons tests. Held by TCRdb, this immuneACCESS table contains in-frame sequences only and omits some clones. Under half of the omission traces to an unresolved V gene where checked; the cause of the rest is unknown. From that table come the V and J calls and clone size; the DNA was used to work out D and trimming. This sample is represented by 75,000 to 90,000 clones; roughly 90% of them were singletons. The ten largest clonotypes hold approximately 4.5% of the sample.

What the work shows at the level of the full study, not this receptor alone: Conclusions about previously exposed vaccinees were limited because only a handful of AZD1222 recipients were SARS-CoV-2 seropositive at baseline. CD4 TCRs associated with the vaccine covered the entire spike protein, and the dominant responses were in regions 160-218 and 743-854. Reportedly, close to half of the unique spike-specific TCRs recognized epitopes lying outside the regions that are mutated in the B.1.351 and B.1.1.7 variants. In the small 56-69-year group, the increase in depth fell short of significance, most likely because of low power. Because no day 14 peak-response samples were available, the repertoires could be characterized only after the peak T cell response. Participants were mostly white British and included more females than males, and it was suggested by the authors that clonal diversity may have been underestimated. After two AZD1222 doses, both the breadth and the depth of spike-specific TCRs were significantly higher than at day 0 and than in MenACWY recipients.

Regarding this clone: Its binding antigen is unknown. No qualities accompany the bases; no much larger clone lies one base away.

Explained via the paper, the time point label denotes: about 28 days (+/-7) after the second vaccine dose. AZD1222 recipients given second doses at about 4 weeks or at about 12 weeks were pooled, since spike-specific TCR depth and breadth were not found to differ between the two schedules. Samples from vaccinated people were obtained from the UK trials COV001 and COV002, which included a single-blind randomized controlled phase 2/3 trial of AZD1222 (ChAdOx1 nCoV-19) in healthy adults. For TCRbeta chain sequencing, PBMC samples from trial participants were taken at day 0 and at day 28 after the second dose. Trimming takes 5 bases from V and 5 bases from J, and the germline ends sit 6 bases apart. The CDR3 measures 11 amino acids from cysteine to phenylalanine. This entry keeps only the CDR3 DNA: 33 bases, framed from base 1. In the germline V gene, CDR1 corresponds to SGHAT and CDR2 to FQNNGV.

The chain is encoded by TRBV11-2 joined to TRBJ2-5, with TRBD1 tentatively as D gene (5 bases match). This sample comprised peripheral blood, obtained 28 days after the second AZD1222 dose. The receptor was isolated from an adult who received the AZD1222 COVID-19 vaccine. The DNA sequence is given as TGTGCCAGCAGCCCAGGGGAGACCCAGTACTTC. Translated, it reads CASSPGETQYF. With the rest looked up from the reference TRBV11-2 and TRBJ2-5 genes rather than sequenced, the full variable domain is EAGVAQSPRYKIIEKRQSVAFWCNPISGHATLYWYQQILGQGPKLLIQFQNNGVVDDSQLPKDRFSAERLKGVDSTLKIQPAKLEDSAVYLCASSPGETQYFGPGTRLLVL.